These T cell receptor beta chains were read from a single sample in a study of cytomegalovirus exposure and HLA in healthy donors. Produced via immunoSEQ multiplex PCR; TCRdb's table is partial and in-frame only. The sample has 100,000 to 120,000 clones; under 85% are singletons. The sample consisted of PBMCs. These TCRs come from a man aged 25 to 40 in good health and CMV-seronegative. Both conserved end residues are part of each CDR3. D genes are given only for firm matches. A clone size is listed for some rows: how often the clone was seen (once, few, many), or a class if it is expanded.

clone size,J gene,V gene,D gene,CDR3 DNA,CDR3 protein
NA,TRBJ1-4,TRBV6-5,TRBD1,TGTGCCAGCAGTTGGGACAGGGAGAATGAAAAACTGTTTTTT,CASSWDRENEKLFF
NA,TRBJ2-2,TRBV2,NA,TGTGCCAGCAGTGACAGGGTACTGAACACCGGGGAGCTGTTTTTT,CASSDRVLNTGELFF
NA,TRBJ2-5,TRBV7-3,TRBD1,TGTGCCAGCAGCACATCGGGGACAGGGGAGACCCAGTACTTC,CASSTSGTGETQYF
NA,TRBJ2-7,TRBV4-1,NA,TGCGCCAGCAGCCAAGAGGCTGCCTCCTACGAGCAGTACTTC,CASSQEAASYEQYF
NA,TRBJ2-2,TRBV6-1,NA,TGTGCCAGCAGTGAACGACAGAGTCTAAACACCGGGGAGCTGTTTTTT,CASSERQSLNTGELFF
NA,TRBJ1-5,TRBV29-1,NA,TGCAGCGTCCGGAACAGTGCTGATAGCAATCAGCCCCAGCATTTT,CSVRNSADSNQPQHF
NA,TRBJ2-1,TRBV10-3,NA,TGTGCCATCAGTGAGCCGGGACTCATGACTTTGGAGCAGTTCTTC,CAISEPGLMTLEQFF
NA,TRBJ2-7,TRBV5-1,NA,TGCGCCAGCAGCTTGCTCGACGAGCAGTACTTC,CASSLLDEQYF
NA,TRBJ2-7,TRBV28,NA,TGTGCCAGCGTAACCCTGGCAGGAAGGGGCGAGCAGTACTTC,CASVTLAGRGEQYF
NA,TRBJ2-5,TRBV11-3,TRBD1,TGTGCCAGCAGCCCAGGGACACAGGGGGGAGAGACCCAGTACTTC,CASSPGTQGGETQYF
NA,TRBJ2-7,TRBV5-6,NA,TGTGCCAGTCTACTTGGGGCAGCCTACGAGCAGTACTTC,CASLLGAAYEQYF
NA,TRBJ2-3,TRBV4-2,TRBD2,TGTGCCAGCAGCCAAGCGGGGCTAGCGGGCACAGATACGCAGTATTTT,CASSQAGLAGTDTQYF
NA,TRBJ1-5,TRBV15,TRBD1,TGTGCCACCAGCAGGGACAGGGGAAGGGAGCCCCAGCATTTT,CATSRDRGREPQHF
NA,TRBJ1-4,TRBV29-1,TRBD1,TGCAGCGTTGGAGGGGACAGGGGCCCAACTAATGAAAAACTGTTTTTT,CSVGGDRGPTNEKLFF
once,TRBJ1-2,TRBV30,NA,TGTGCCTGGTACGGGACACCTCCTTATGGCTACACCTTC,CAWYGTPPYGYTF
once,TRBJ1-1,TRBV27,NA,TGTGCCAGCAGTTTATCTGCAGGGCAGAACACTGAAGCTTTCTTT,CASSLSAGQNTEAFF
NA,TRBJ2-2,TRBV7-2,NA,TGTGCCAGCAGCCGGAGACTGGGCGGGGAGCTGTTTTTT,CASSRRLGGELFF
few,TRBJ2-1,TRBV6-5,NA,TGTGCCAGCAGCCCAGACTACAATGAGCAGTTCTTC,CASSPDYNEQFF
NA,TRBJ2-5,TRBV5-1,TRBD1,TGCGCCAGCAGCTTTGACAGGGTGGAGACCCAGTACTTC,CASSFDRVETQYF
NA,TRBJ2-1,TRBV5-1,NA,TGCGTCAGCAGCTTGGAGCCCCATGAGCAGTTCTTC,CVSSLEPHEQFF
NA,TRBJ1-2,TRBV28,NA,TGTGCCAGCATTTCGTGGACTACTAACTATGGCTACACCTTC,CASISWTTNYGYTF
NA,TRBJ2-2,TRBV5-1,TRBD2,TGCGCCAGCAGCGCCTCCCCCTCGACTAGCGCGAACACCGGGGAGCTGTTTTTT,CASSASPSTSANTGELFF
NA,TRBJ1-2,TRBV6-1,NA,TGTGCCAGCAAACTAATGCGCGCCCCAAACTATGGCTACACCTTC,CASKLMRAPNYGYTF
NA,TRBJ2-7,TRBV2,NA,TGTGCCAGCAGTGTTCAGGGAAGCTCCTACGAGCAGTACTTC,CASSVQGSSYEQYF
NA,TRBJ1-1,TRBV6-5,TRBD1,TGTGCCAGCAGTTATTCGGAAGGGGGCCAAGAAGCTTTCTTT,CASSYSEGGQEAFF
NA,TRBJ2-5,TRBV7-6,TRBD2,TGTGCCAGCAGCTCTAGGACTAGCGGGAAAGAGACCCAGTACTTC,CASSSRTSGKETQYF
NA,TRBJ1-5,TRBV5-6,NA,TGTGCCAGCAGCTTGTGGAGCCCCAATAGCAATCAGCCCCAGCATTTT,CASSLWSPNSNQPQHF
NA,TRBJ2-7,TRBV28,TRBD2,TGTGCCAGCAGCAGGGGACTAGCATTTCCCCCCTACGAGCAGTACTTC,CASSRGLAFPPYEQYF
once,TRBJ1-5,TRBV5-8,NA,TGTGCCAGCAGCTTGGGTGGGGGGGTTCATCAGCCCCAGCATTTT,CASSLGGGVHQPQHF
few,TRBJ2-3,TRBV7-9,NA,TGTGCCAGCAGCTCCGAGGGTCATACGCAGTATTTT,CASSSEGHTQYF
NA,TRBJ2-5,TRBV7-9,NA,TGTTCCAGCAGCTCGCGGACGGGGTCGGAGACCCAGTACTTC,CSSSSRTGSETQYF
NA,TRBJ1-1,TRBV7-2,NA,TGTGCCAGCAGCTTGGGTGACAGGCGGAACACTGAAGCTTTCTTT,CASSLGDRRNTEAFF
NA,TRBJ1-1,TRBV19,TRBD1,TGTGCCAGTACCTCGACCAGGGGGACTGAAGCTTTCTTT,CASTSTRGTEAFF
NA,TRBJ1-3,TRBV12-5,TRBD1,TGTGCTAGTGGTCCCGGGGACAGGGGGTCTGGAAACACCATATATTTT,CASGPGDRGSGNTIYF
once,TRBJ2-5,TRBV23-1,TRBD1,TGCGCCAGCAGTCTCGGGACAGATGAAGAGACCCAGTACTTC,CASSLGTDEETQYF
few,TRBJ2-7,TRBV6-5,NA,TGTGCCAGCAGTGTCCCTAACTACCCCGAGGCGCAGTACTTC,CASSVPNYPEAQYF
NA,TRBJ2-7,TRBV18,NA,TGTGCCAGCTCACCAGGCAGGGGCTACGAGCAGTACTTC,CASSPGRGYEQYF
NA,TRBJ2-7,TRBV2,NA,TGTGCCAGCAGCCCCCTTTATTACGAGCAGTACTTC,CASSPLYYEQYF
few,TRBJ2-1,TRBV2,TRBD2,TGTGCCAGCATTGGGGGGACTAGCGGGAGAGTGGGAGAGCAGTTCTTC,CASIGGTSGRVGEQFF
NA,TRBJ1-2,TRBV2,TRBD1,TGTGCCAGCAGTCCCCGGGACAGGGATGACTATGGCTACACCTTC,CASSPRDRDDYGYTF
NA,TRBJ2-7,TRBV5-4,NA,TGTGCCAGCAGCTTGAGTGAGGGCTACTCCTACGAGCAGTACTTC,CASSLSEGYSYEQYF
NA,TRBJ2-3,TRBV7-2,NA,TGTGCCAGCGCCCGGTGGGGAGCAGATACGCAGTATTTT,CASARWGADTQYF
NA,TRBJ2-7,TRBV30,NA,TGTGCCTGGAGTATGACTGGAACCTACGAGCAGTACTTC,CAWSMTGTYEQYF
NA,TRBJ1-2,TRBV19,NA,TGTGCCAGTAGTATAGCGGCAGGGCATGGCTACACCTTC,CASSIAAGHGYTF
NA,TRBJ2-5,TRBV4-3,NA,TGCGCCAGCAGCCAAGAGTCCCGGGGAGAGGGCGAGACCCAGTACTTC,CASSQESRGEGETQYF
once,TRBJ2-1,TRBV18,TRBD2,TGTGCCAGCTCACCGAATAGCGGGAGGGCCAATGAGCAGTTCTTC,CASSPNSGRANEQFF
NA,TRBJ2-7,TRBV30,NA,TGTGCCTGGAGTGTGGGGGGCGAGCAGTACTTC,CAWSVGGEQYF
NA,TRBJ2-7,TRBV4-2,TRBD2,TGTGCCAGCAGCGGGGAGTGGACTAGCGGGAGCTACGAGCAGTACTTC,CASSGEWTSGSYEQYF
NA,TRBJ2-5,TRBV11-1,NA,TGTGCCAGCAGCTCTACAGGTGGGGAGACCCAGTACTTC,CASSSTGGETQYF
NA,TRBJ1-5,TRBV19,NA,TGTGCCAGTAGTATAGATCCGGCAGGCCGTCAGCCCCAGCATTTT,CASSIDPAGRQPQHF
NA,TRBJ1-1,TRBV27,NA,TGTGCCAGCAGTCTCTCGACAGGGAACACTGAAGCTTTCTTT,CASSLSTGNTEAFF
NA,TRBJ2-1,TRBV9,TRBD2,TGTGCCAGCAGCGCCCAGACTAGCGGGGCTGAGCAGTTCTTC,CASSAQTSGAEQFF
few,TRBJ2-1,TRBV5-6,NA,TGTGCCAGCAGCGCCCGGGTGGGTGCCTACAATGAGCAGTTCTTC,CASSARVGAYNEQFF
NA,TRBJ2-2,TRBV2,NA,TGTGCCAGCAGTGAAACTCTATACGGGGAGCTGTTTTTT,CASSETLYGELFF
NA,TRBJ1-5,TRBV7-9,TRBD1,TGTGCCAGCAGCGCCTGGGGACAGGGAACCGGAGGCAATCAGCCCCAGCATTTT,CASSAWGQGTGGNQPQHF
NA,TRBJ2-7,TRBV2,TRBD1,TGTGCCAGCAAGTTGACCGGACAGGGCCCCTACGAGCAGTACTTC,CASKLTGQGPYEQYF